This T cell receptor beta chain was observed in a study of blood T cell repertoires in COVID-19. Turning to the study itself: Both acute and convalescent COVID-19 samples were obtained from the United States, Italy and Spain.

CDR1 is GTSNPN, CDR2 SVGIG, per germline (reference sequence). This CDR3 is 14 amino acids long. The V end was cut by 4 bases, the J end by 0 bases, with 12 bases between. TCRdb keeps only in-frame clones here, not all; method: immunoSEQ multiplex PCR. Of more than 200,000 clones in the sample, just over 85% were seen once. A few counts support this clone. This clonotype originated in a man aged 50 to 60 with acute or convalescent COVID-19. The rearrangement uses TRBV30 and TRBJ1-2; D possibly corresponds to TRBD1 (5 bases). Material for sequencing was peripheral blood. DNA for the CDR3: TGTGCCTGGATAGGCGGGGGTGCTAACTATGGCTACACCTTC. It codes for CAWIGGGANYGYTF. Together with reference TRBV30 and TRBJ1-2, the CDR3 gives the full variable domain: SQTIHQWPATLVQPVGSPLSLECTVEGTSNPNLYWYRQAAGRGLQLLFYSVGIGQISSEVPQNLSASRPQDRQFILSSKKLLLSDSGFYLCAWIGGGANYGYTFGSGTRLTVV.